The TCR beta chain under discussion was sequenced for a study of T cell changes during pregnancy in multiple sclerosis. The V gene's germline CDR1 is SEHNR and CDR2 FQNEAQ (reference sequence). The CDR3 runs 14 residues. The V end was cut by 4 bases, the J end by 8 bases, with 17 bases between. The assay was immunoSEQ multiplex PCR, and TCRdb's table has in-frame clones only and misses some. The table has around 12,000 clones, around nine tenths seen once. This receptor was obtained from a female donor with multiple sclerosis, enrolled in a pregnancy study. Sequencing was performed on CD8+ T cells from peripheral blood mononuclear cells, taken in the first trimester of pregnancy. V is TRBV7-9 and J is TRBJ1-2, with D possibly TRBD1 on 6 matching bases. The chain's CDR3 is CASSSEDSFLGYTF. CDR3 DNA sequence: TGTGCCAGCAGCTCAGAGGACAGCTTCCTCGGCTACACCTTC.